Following are 32 T cell receptor beta chains from one sample sequenced in a study of blood T cell repertoires in COVID-19. Method: immunoSEQ multiplex PCR; TCRdb's copy keeps in-frame clones and lacks some. The sample has around 160,000 clones, around 90% seen once. The sequenced material came from peripheral blood. The receptors stem from a man in his sixties with active or convalescent COVID-19.

Comments on this clone: The junction does not match germline at one end; this may be a read error. This chain links TRBV25-1 with TRBJ2-3; the D gene is possibly TRBD1 (5 bases). Germline loops: CDR1 MGHDK, CDR2 SYGVNS. The CDR3 extends over 8 amino acids. The CDR3 coding sequence is TGTGCCACCCCAGGGCCGGGTTTT. Translating it yields CATPGPGF.

This clone was observed once. The chain combines TRBV18 with TRBJ1-5; D remains ambiguous. This CDR3 contains 15 residues. Trimming left V 6 bases short and J 1 base short, with 13 bases between. Germline V gene lookup returns CDR1 KGHSH and CDR2 LQKENI. The CDR3 DNA follows: TGTGCCAGCTCCACCTATCCAGCGAGCAATCAGCCCCAGCATTTT. Translation gives CASSTYPASNQPQHF.

V and J are TRBV11-2 and TRBJ1-5; 8 nucleotides line up with TRBD1. J gave up 8 bases and V 5 bases, and 8 bases lay outside the gene matches. Looked up from germline, CDR1 is SGHAT and CDR2 is FQNNGV. The CDR3 totals 14 residues. CDR3 bases: TGTGCCAGCAGCCGTGACAGGGGTGGTGAGCCCCAGCATTTT. Its translation is CASSRDRGGEPQHF.

The gene calls are TRBV11-3 and TRBJ2-1; perhaps TRBD1 as D (6 bases). With 1 base removed from V and 5 bases from J, the gap between germline ends came to 15 bases. The CDR3 consists of 16 residues. In germline, CDR1 is SGHNT, CDR2 YENEEA. The CDR3 DNA reads TGTGCCAGCAGCTTAGGTCTCCGGACAGTGGACAATGAGCAGTTCTTC. Its protein is CASSLGLRTVDNEQFF.

This clone was counted only a few times. The chain combines TRBV19 with TRBJ1-2; 8 positions match TRBD1. Germline lookup yields CDR1 LNHDA and CDR2 SQIVND (reference sequence). Trimming cost V 6 bases and J 5 bases; bases outside gene matches: 5. The CDR3 has 13 residues. DNA of the CDR3: TGTGCCAGTAGCCGACAGGGGTGGTATGGCTACACCTTC. This translates into CASSRQGWYGYTF.

The J gene is TRBJ2-7, the V gene TRBV6-5; a possible D gene is TRBD2 (5 bases). Germline V gene lookup returns CDR1 MNHEY and CDR2 SVGAGI. The V gene lost 9 bases and the J gene lost 7 bases, with 16 bases spanning the gap. The CDR3 runs 12 residues. The CDR3 bases are TGTGCCAGTCGAAGGAGGAATCGGGAGCAGTACTTC. It codes for CASRRRNREQYF.

V gene TRBV19 combines with J gene TRBJ1-3; D is uncertain. Germline lookup yields CDR1 LNHDA and CDR2 SQIVND (reference sequence). Trimming cost V 6 bases and J 1 base, with 10 bases left between them. This CDR3 is built from 14 residues. CDR3 in amino acids: CASRAQASGNTIYF. In nucleotides, the CDR3 is TGTGCCAGTAGGGCCCAGGCTTCTGGAAACACCATATATTTT. The full variable domain, rest sourced from reference TRBV19 and TRBJ1-3, is DGGITQSPKYLFRKEGQNVTLSCEQNLNHDAMYWYRQDPGQGLRLIYYSQIVNDFQKGDIAEGYSVSREKKESFPLTVTSAQKNPTAFYLCASRAQASGNTIYFGEGSWLTVV.

This clone has only one observation. The CDR3 nucleotides read TGTGCCAGCAGCTTAAATGCACAGGGCTGGAACTACGAGCAGTACTTC. It codes for CASSLNAQGWNYEQYF. The V gene is TRBV11-2, the J gene TRBJ2-7; TRBD1 might be the D (6 bases). CDR3 length: 16 residues. V gave up 2 bases and J gave up 3 bases, with 17 bases separating them. CDR1 is SGHAT, CDR2 FQNNGV, per germline. The full variable domain, with the rest looked up from reference TRBV11-2 and TRBJ2-7, is EAGVAQSPRYKIIEKRQSVAFWCNPISGHATLYWYQQILGQGPKLLIQFQNNGVVDDSQLPKDRFSAERLKGVDSTLKIQPAKLEDSAVYLCASSLNAQGWNYEQYFGPGTRLTVT.

The rearrangement uses TRBV18 and TRBJ1-2; perhaps TRBD1 as D (5 bases). There are 13 residues in the CDR3. V lost 3 bases and J lost 6, with 11 bases in between. The V gene's germline CDR1 is KGHSH and CDR2 LQKENI. CDR3 DNA: TGTGCCAGCTCACCGTTGCCAGGGAATGGCTACACCTTC. It specifies CASSPLPGNGYTF.

The rearrangement uses TRBV11-1 and TRBJ2-5, with 9 bases matching TRBD2. Germline lookup yields CDR1 SGHAT and CDR2 FQDESV (reference sequence). The CDR3 totals 15 residues. The ends lost 2 bases at V and 5 bases at J; junction bases unmatched: 6. In DNA form, the CDR3 reads TGTGCCAGCAGCTTAACGGCGGGGGGGCTGGAGACCCAGTACTTC. Amino acid sequence: CASSLTAGGLETQYF.

The chain employs TRBV7-8 and TRBJ2-3, with 11 positions matching TRBD2. The CDR3 contains 17 residues. V lost 2 bases, J lost 4 bases, and 8 bases stayed unmatched. Germline V gene data show CDR1 as SGHVS and CDR2 as FQNEAQ. CDR3 sequence: CASSLKIAGGVPDTQYF. The CDR3 DNA reads TGTGCCAGCAGCTTAAAAATAGCGGGAGGGGTCCCAGATACGCAGTATTTT.

The CDR3, as DNA: TGCGCCAGCAGTGATAACAGGGGTTGGAACACTGAAGCTTTCTTT. It is translated as CASSDNRGWNTEAFF. V and J are TRBV10-1 and TRBJ1-1, with 7 bases identical to TRBD1. Germline loops: CDR1 WNHNN, CDR2 SYGVQD (reference sequence). The CDR3 contains 15 residues. The V and J ends lost 3 bases and 1 base, in that order; junction bases with no gene match: 5.

This clone was observed a few times. The V gene is TRBV5-4, the J gene TRBJ1-1; TRBD1 is a possible D gene (6 bases). V dropped 4 bases and J dropped 0 bases, with 10 bases sitting between them. CDR1 and CDR2 (germline): SGHNT, YYREEE (reference sequence). CDR3 length equals 14 residues. CDR3 in amino acids: CASSRDTLNTEAFF. As DNA, the CDR3 is TGTGCCAGCAGCAGGGACACCCTGAACACTGAAGCTTTCTTT. The whole variable domain, filled in from reference TRBV5-4 and TRBJ1-1, reads ETGVTQSPTHLIKTRGQQVTLRCSSQSGHNTVSWYQQALGQGPQFIFQYYREEENGRGNFPPRFSGLQFPNYSSELNVNALELDDSALYLCASSRDTLNTEAFFGQGTRLTVV.

V and J are TRBV7-9 and TRBJ2-5; 8 positions agree with TRBD2. Per the germline V gene, CDR1 is SEHNR and CDR2 is FQNEAQ (reference sequence). The CDR3 is made up of 15 amino acids. V gave up 5 bases and J gave up 3 bases; unmatched junction bases: 8. The DNA for the CDR3 is TGTGCCAGCAGCATTCTAGCGGGTCCAAAAGAGACCCAGTACTTC. Protein sequence: CASSILAGPKETQYF.

CDR3 amino acids: CASSEVGPISGNTIYF. CDR3 DNA sequence: TGTGCCAGCAGTGAAGTGGGGCCCATCTCTGGAAACACCATATATTTT. This chain connects TRBV6-1 to TRBJ1-3, with D maybe TRBD1 (5 bases). Trimming stripped 1 base from V and 0 bases from J, with 10 bases between. CDR1 and CDR2 (germline): MNHNS, SASEGT. This CDR3 comprises 16 residues.

V is TRBV5-1 and J is TRBJ2-1, with D unclear. The V end lost 0 bases, the J end lost 8 bases, and 12 bases lay between the germline ends. Germline V gene sequence: CDR1 SGHRS, CDR2 YFSETQ. This CDR3 contains 14 residues. In DNA, the CDR3 is TGCGCCAGCAGCTTGGCCGATACTGTGGATGAGCAGTTCTTC. Protein: CASSLADTVDEQFF.

V gene TRBV7-8 combines with J gene TRBJ2-3, with 9 positions matching TRBD2. The CDR3 runs 17 residues. Germline assignment: CDR1 SGHVS and CDR2 FQNEAQ. The V segment lost 1 base and the J segment 0 bases; nucleotides outside the gene matches: 5. The CDR3: CASSLEASGTSTDTQYF. The DNA of the CDR3 is TGTGCCAGCAGCTTAGAGGCTAGCGGGACTAGCACAGATACGCAGTATTTT.

This chain uses TRBV9 with TRBJ1-3; tentatively, D is TRBD1 (5 bases). V was cut by 0 bases and J by 1 base, with 11 bases left in between. This CDR3 is 16 amino acids long. The V gene's germline CDR1 is SGDLS and CDR2 YYNGEE. CDR3 amino acids: CASSVVWGGSGNTIYF. CDR3 sequence (DNA): TGTGCCAGCAGCGTAGTGTGGGGGGGGTCTGGAAACACCATATATTTT.

The rearrangement joins TRBV5-4 to TRBJ2-1; a weak D match, TRBD1 (7 bases). Germline V gene lookup returns CDR1 SGHNT and CDR2 YYREEE (reference sequence). CDR3 size: 15 residues. Trimming took 1 base from V and 3 from J, leaving 11 bases between them. DNA for the CDR3: TGTGCCAGCAGCTTGCCCCAGGGGGGCTACAATGAGCAGTTCTTC. Amino acids: CASSLPQGGYNEQFF.

The rearrangement links TRBV6-5 to TRBJ2-7; 9 positions match TRBD1. The junction had 3 bases not matched to a gene; V was cut back by 0 bases and J by 0 bases. The CDR3 is 16 residues long. Germline values: CDR1 MNHEY, CDR2 SVGAGI. The chain's CDR3 is CASSYSTGGPSYEQYF. CDR3 bases: TGTGCCAGCAGTTACTCGACAGGGGGGCCCTCCTACGAGCAGTACTTC.

The chain links TRBV20-1 to TRBJ1-1; D uncertain. With 3 bases removed from V and 3 bases from J, the gap between germline ends came to 5 bases. The CDR3 runs 11 residues. In germline, CDR1 is DFQATT, CDR2 SNEGSKA (reference sequence). The CDR3, as DNA: TGCAGTGCTAGGTCGGACACTGAAGCTTTCTTT. Translated, it gives CSARSDTEAFF.

This clone was detected once. V and J are TRBV19 and TRBJ1-3; possible D gene TRBD1, 6 bases. V dropped 6 bases and J dropped 0 bases, with 9 bases sitting between them. Germline CDR1 LNHDA, CDR2 SQIVND (reference sequence). The CDR3 consists of 14 residues. This chain's CDR3 is CASSRDISGNTIYF. The CDR3 bases are TGTGCCAGTAGCCGGGACATCTCTGGAAACACCATATATTTT. The full variable domain, with the rest looked up from reference TRBV19 and TRBJ1-3, is DGGITQSPKYLFRKEGQNVTLSCEQNLNHDAMYWYRQDPGQGLRLIYYSQIVNDFQKGDIAEGYSVSREKKESFPLTVTSAQKNPTAFYLCASSRDISGNTIYFGEGSWLTVV.

This sequence joins TRBV9 and TRBJ2-7; 7 bases match TRBD2. Germline V CDR1 and CDR2: SGDLS, YYNGEE. With V trimmed by 0 bases and J by 2 bases, 5 bases remained unmatched. The CDR3 extends over 15 amino acids. The CDR3 region has the DNA TGTGCCAGCAGCGTAGCTAGTGGGGGGGCCTACGAGCAGTACTTC. Amino acids: CASSVASGGAYEQYF.

The chain recombines TRBV5-5 with TRBJ1-2, with D unclear. The CDR3 is 15 residues long. Trimming removed 1 base from V and 1 base from J, with 11 bases in between. CDR1 and CDR2 (germline): SGHKS, YYEKEE (reference sequence). CDR3 protein: CASSLRTEINYGYTF. The DNA of the CDR3 is TGTGCCAGCAGCTTGCGTACAGAAATTAACTATGGCTACACCTTC.

The rearrangement uses TRBV18 and TRBJ1-1, with a weak D call TRBD1 (6 bases). The V end was cut by 7 bases, the J end by 2 bases, with 11 bases between. Germline V gives CDR1 KGHSH, CDR2 LQKENI. CDR3 length: 13 residues. CDR3 nucleotide sequence: TGTGCCAGCTGGCAAGGGGGAAACACTGAAGCTTTCTTT. Translated: CASWQGGNTEAFF.

V usage is TRBV10-1 and J usage is TRBJ1-3; a possible D gene is TRBD1 (5 bases). Germline CDR1 and CDR2: WNHNN and SYGVQD (reference sequence). The CDR3 loop spans 14 amino acids. V was pared by 7 bases and J by 2 bases, with 12 bases between. Written as DNA, the CDR3 is TGCGCCAGCACGCAGGGTGGACCTGGAAACACCATATATTTT. Amino acid sequence: CASTQGGPGNTIYF.

V gene TRBV19 combines with J gene TRBJ2-7, with 7 bases that match TRBD2. V lost 10 bases to trimming and J lost 4 bases; unmatched junction nucleotides: 16. CDR1 is LNHDA and CDR2 is SQIVND in the germline V gene (reference sequence). The CDR3 is made up of 15 amino acids. CDR3 loop: CATRASGGSSYEQYF. The CDR3 region has the DNA TGTGCCACCAGGGCGTCCGGCGGGAGCAGTTACGAGCAGTACTTC.

The V gene is TRBV29-1, the J gene TRBJ1-2; 7 bases fit TRBD1. Germline trimming cut 6 bases from V and 10 bases from J; bases unmatched to any gene: 14. CDR1 is SQVTM and CDR2 is ANQGSEA in the germline V gene. This CDR3 contains 13 residues. The CDR3 nucleotides are TGCAGCGTCGGCTCGACAGGGAACTATCTCTACACCTTC. It specifies CSVGSTGNYLYTF.

The chain has TRBV2 and TRBJ2-1; D unclear. The length of the CDR3 is 11 residues. V was shortened by 1 base and J by 8 bases, with 3 bases between the two germline ends. Germline CDR1 and CDR2: SNHLY and FYNNEI. The CDR3 sequence: CASSEDYEQFF. Written as DNA, the CDR3 is TGTGCCAGCAGTGAAGACTATGAGCAGTTCTTC.

The CDR3 region is CASKGTGGQPQHF. CDR3 nucleotides: TGCGCCAGCAAAGGGACAGGGGGTCAGCCCCAGCATTTT. The gene calls are TRBV10-2 and TRBJ1-5, with 11 bases that match TRBD1. V shed 7 bases and J 6 bases; nucleotides not matched to a gene: 2. CDR3 length: 13 amino acids. Germline assignment: CDR1 WSHSY and CDR2 SAAADI.

The CDR3 DNA follows: TGTGCCAGCAGGGGGCCCAGCCCCGGGGAGCTGTTTTTT. As protein: CASRGPSPGELFF. This chain links TRBV25-1 with TRBJ2-2; tentatively, D is TRBD1 (5 bases). Germline values: CDR1 MGHDK, CDR2 SYGVNS. Trimming removed 6 bases at V and 6 bases at J, with 11 bases between. The CDR3 sequence is 13 residues long.

The J gene is TRBJ1-1, the V gene TRBV6-5, with D perhaps matching TRBD1 (5 bases). Trimming cost V 4 bases and J 4 bases, with 13 bases left between them. The V gene's germline CDR1 is MNHEY and CDR2 SVGAGI. The CDR3 contains 14 residues. The CDR3 DNA follows: TGTGCCAGCAGTTCCCAGGTTGGGGCCACTGAAGCTTTCTTT. The encoded protein is CASSSQVGATEAFF.